The 10 T cell receptor beta chains below come from one sample, sequenced in a study of identifying expanded T cells in peripheral blood. Only in-frame clones appear in the TCRdb table, and some are missing; sequencing was by immunoSEQ multiplex PCR. Among 100,000 to 150,000 clones, 65% to 90% were seen once, and the ten largest hold 7.5% to 9%. Sequencing was performed on blood. The receptors here all came from a person aged 18 to 75 in good health.

This chain links TRBV4-3 with TRBJ1-2, with 8 bases lining up with TRBD1. The CDR3 is 13 amino acids. Germline lookup yields CDR1 LGHNA and CDR2 YSLEER. J lost 7 bases, V lost 4 bases, and 5 bases had no gene match. The CDR3 region is CASSLDGTGGYTF. The CDR3 DNA sequence: TGCGCCAGCAGCCTCGACGGGACAGGTGGCTACACCTTC.

The count of this clone is one. This chain connects TRBV6-6 to TRBJ1-1; no firm D call. Germline V lookup: CDR1 MNHNY, CDR2 SVGAGI (reference sequence). V dropped 2 bases and J dropped 0 bases, with 10 bases sitting between them. The CDR3 has 15 amino acids. For the CDR3, the DNA is TGTGCCAGCAGTTACCCGACACACATGAACACTGAAGCTTTCTTT. This sequence encodes CASSYPTHMNTEAFF.

The chain is built from TRBV5-4 and TRBJ2-1; D possibly matches TRBD1 or TRBD2 (7 bases each). V dropped 4 bases and J dropped 9 bases, with 17 bases sitting between them. The CDR3 contains 14 residues. Germline-derived CDR1 and CDR2 are SGHNT and YYREEE (reference sequence). Here the CDR3 reads CASSLLQGGIEQFF. CDR3 DNA: TGTGCCAGCAGCCTGTTGCAGGGGGGGATTGAGCAGTTCTTC. Variable domain in full (rest from reference TRBV5-4 and TRBJ2-1): ETGVTQSPTHLIKTRGQQVTLRCSSQSGHNTVSWYQQALGQGPQFIFQYYREEENGRGNFPPRFSGLQFPNYSSELNVNALELDDSALYLCASSLLQGGIEQFFGPGTRLTVL.

This clone was seen a handful of times. The rearrangement joins TRBV19 to TRBJ1-2; possible D gene TRBD1, 5 bases. Germline values: CDR1 LNHDA, CDR2 SQIVND (reference sequence). V was shortened by 1 base and J by 1 base, with 10 bases between the two germline ends. The CDR3 length is 15 residues. The CDR3 loop reads CASSIGDSINYGYTF. Written as DNA, the CDR3 is TGTGCCAGTAGTATAGGAGACAGTATTAACTATGGCTACACCTTC.

CDR3 region: CASSPSGEQFQETQYF. The CDR3 DNA follows: TGTGCCAGCAGCCCTAGTGGGGAACAATTTCAAGAGACCCAGTACTTC. The chain links TRBV9 to TRBJ2-5, with D unclear. The V gene's germline CDR1 is SGDLS and CDR2 YYNGEE. Trimming shortened V by 4 bases and J by 2 bases, and 18 bases separated the two germline ends. The CDR3 has 16 residues.

The rearrangement links TRBV10-3 to TRBJ2-3; maybe TRBD2 (6 bases). The CDR3 is made up of 15 amino acids. V was shortened by 4 bases and J by 0 bases, with 11 bases between the two germline ends. Looked up from germline, CDR1 is ENHRY and CDR2 is SYGVKD. The chain's CDR3 is CAISVGGASTDTQYF. The CDR3 DNA reads as TGTGCCATCAGTGTCGGGGGAGCAAGCACAGATACGCAGTATTTT.

The chain uses TRBV9 and TRBJ1-3; D might be TRBD1 (5 bases). Trimming cost V 6 bases and J 6 bases, with 13 bases left between them. The CDR3 length is 13 residues. Germline V gene data show CDR1 as SGDLS and CDR2 as YYNGEE. The CDR3 region has the DNA TGTGCCAGCAAGAGGGCAGGGTCAAACACCATATATTTT. Protein: CASKRAGSNTIYF. The variable domain in full, with the rest retrieved from reference TRBV9 and TRBJ1-3, is DSGVTQTPKHLITATGQRVTLRCSPRSGDLSVYWYQQSLDQGLQFLIQYYNGEERAKGNILERFSAQQFPDLHSELNLSSLELGDSALYFCASKRAGSNTIYFGEGSWLTVV.

A single count supports this clone. The CDR3 reads CASCLEDTDTQYF. CDR3 bases: TGTGCCAGCTGTCTCGAGGACACAGATACGCAGTATTTT. The chain couples TRBV6-6 to TRBJ2-3, with D hard to call. This CDR3 contains 13 residues. CDR1 and CDR2 (germline): MNHNY, SVGAGI (reference sequence). Trimming pared 8 bases from V and 2 bases from J, leaving 11 bases between.

The sample holds a few counts of this clone. The chain employs TRBV7-2 and TRBJ2-5; a possible D gene is TRBD2 (7 bases). CDR1 and CDR2 (germline): SGHTA, FQGNSA. The CDR3 totals 18 residues. Trimming removed 2 bases from V and 4 bases from J, with 23 bases in between. CDR3 residues: CASSLYNSEGGAGETQYF. CDR3 in DNA: TGTGCCAGCAGCTTATACAACTCGGAGGGGGGGGCCGGAGAGACCCAGTACTTC.

The chain uses TRBV4-3 and TRBJ2-4; D gene unclear. V gave up 0 bases and J gave up 3 bases, with 15 bases separating them. CDR1 and CDR2 from the germline V gene are LGHNA and YSLEER. CDR3 length: 17 residues. Here the CDR3 reads CASSQDPGHPDKNIQYF. In nucleotides, the CDR3 is TGCGCCAGCAGCCAAGATCCCGGGCACCCCGACAAAAACATTCAGTACTTC.